This TCR beta chain was recovered during a study of OX40 agonist ivuxolimab in advanced cancers. Study-wide results and limits: Determination of antigen specificity was not performed for the expanded peripheral T cells.

CDR3 length: 16 residues. Per the germline V gene, CDR1 is MNHNS and CDR2 is SASEGT. Trimming took off 4 bases at V and 6 bases at J, with 19 bases between the two ends. Data came from immunoSEQ multiplex PCR; TCRdb stores just in-frame clones and leaves some out. The table has 50,000 to 65,000 clones, around 90% seen once; the top ten hold just over 0.75%. A word on this clone: Its antigen is still unknown.

The TCR comes from an adult with an advanced solid tumor such as melanoma, head and neck, liver or kidney cancer. Sequencing was performed on CD4+ or CD8+ T cells sorted from blood, taken in a trial of the OX40 agonist ivuxolimab. The genes are TRBV6-1 and TRBJ1-5; possibly TRBD1 for D (6 bases). The CDR3 spells CASSGTSGTLFQPQHF. The CDR3 DNA follows: TGTGCCAGCAGTGGAACCTCCGGGACACTCTTTCAGCCCCAGCATTTT.